The 5 T cell receptor beta chains given below trace back to one sample, sequenced in a study of cytomegalovirus exposure and HLA in healthy donors (dated by TCRdb to 2016 to 2017). The protocol used for the library was the immunoSEQ multiplex PCR assay. For the multiplex PCR, a mixture combining 60 forward primers for TCR Vbeta segments and 13 reverse primers for TCR Jbeta segments was used. This immuneACCESS table, as held by TCRdb, lists in-frame sequences with V and J called but not all clones. Of the missing ones, under half trace to an unresolved V gene in checked studies; the others have no known cause. The sample profile shows 85,000 to 95,000 clones; 74% of them were found once. The top ten constitute about 22% of the sample. The sample taken for sequencing was PBMCs. The receptor set was obtained from a man aged 25-45 years in good health and CMV-seropositive.

This clone was observed once. V usage is TRBV7-9 and J usage is TRBJ2-1; D might be TRBD2 (5 bases). V was shortened by 0 bases and J by 2 bases, with 8 bases between the two germline ends. In germline, CDR1 is SEHNR, CDR2 FQNEAQ (reference sequence). The length of the CDR3 is 15 residues. The CDR3 nucleotides read TGTGCCAGCAGCTTAGCTGGAGGCCCCTACAATGAGCAGTTCTTC. It translates to CASSLAGGPYNEQFF.

The CDR3 sequence: CSVDGTSGRAHEQYF. The CDR3 coding sequence is TGCAGCGTTGACGGGACTAGCGGGAGGGCCCACGAGCAGTACTTC. The chain recombines TRBV29-1 with TRBJ2-7, with TRBD2 identical over 16 bases. The V gene end was trimmed by 3 bases and the J gene end by 5 bases; junction bases not matched to a gene: 4. This CDR3 comprises 15 residues. Germline V gives CDR1 SQVTM, CDR2 ANQGSEA.

This clone appeared a few times. The rearrangement joins TRBV20-1 to TRBJ2-7; a possible D gene is TRBD1 (5 bases). Germline V lookup: CDR1 DFQATT, CDR2 SNEGSKA (reference sequence). This CDR3 region has 11 residues. V lost 7 bases, J lost 2 bases, and 9 bases lay in between. The CDR3: CSGQGPYEQYF. The CDR3 DNA reads TGCAGTGGCCAGGGTCCCTACGAGCAGTACTTC.

The chain uses TRBV7-9 and TRBJ2-7; 9 nucleotides match TRBD2. V lost 10 bases, J lost 2 bases, and 9 bases stayed unmatched. The CDR3 covers 14 residues. CDR1 and CDR2 from the germline V gene are SEHNR and FQNEAQ (reference sequence). The CDR3 DNA sequence: TGTGCCACCTTGGGACTAGCCGGGGCCTACGAGCAGTACTTC. It is translated as CATLGLAGAYEQYF. Filled out from reference TRBV7-9 and TRBJ2-7, the complete variable domain reads DTGVSQNPRHKITKRGQNVTFRCDPISEHNRLYWYRQTLGQGPEFLTYFQNEAQLEKSRLLSDRFSAERPKGSFSTLEIQRTEQGDSAMYLCATLGLAGAYEQYFGPGTRLTVT.

This chain uses TRBV5-6 with TRBJ1-1; perhaps TRBD1 as D (5 bases). Trimming took off 3 bases at V and 0 bases at J, with 18 bases between the two ends. The CDR3 is made up of 17 amino acids. From germline, CDR1 is SGHDT and CDR2 YYEEEE. Written as DNA, the CDR3 is TGTGCCAGCAGCTACAACCGGCGGGGGAGGATGAACACTGAAGCTTTCTTT. Its translation: CASSYNRRGRMNTEAFF.